Below, 3 T cell receptor beta chains from the same sample are listed, as sequenced in a study of T-cell reconstitution after alpha-beta-depleted transplantation in children (dated by TCRdb to the mid-2010s). Libraries were prepared through PCR. Sequenced using an Illumina HiSeq 2500. TCR library preparation used molecular barcoding, with unique molecular identifiers applied to normalize quantification of the TCRbeta repertoire. The raw public data were reprocessed by TCRdb itself: fastp quality trimming at Q25, MiXCR clonotype calling, in-frame beta chains only. Records with the same CDR3 protein are collapsed into one entry carrying the most frequent genes and DNA. A total of a few hundred thousand distinct CDR3 sequences appear in this sample, around 9.7% of them only once. The ten largest clonotypes hold over 4.5% of the sample. The sequenced sample was PBMCs from the stem cell graft donor, obtained from the stem cell graft. The source of these receptors is a human donor who donated a stem cell graft to a child with SCID.

At least ten counts were recorded for this clonotype. The V and J genes are TRBV4-3 and TRBJ2-7, with TRBD1 matching 10 bases. J was trimmed by 3 bases and V by 0 bases; bases with no gene match: 2. The CDR3 has 15 residues. Germline V gene data show CDR1 as LGHNA and CDR2 as YSLEER. The CDR3 nucleotides read TGCGCCAGCAGCCAAGAGACAGGGGGCTACTACGAGCAGTACTTC. The encoded protein is CASSQETGGYYEQYF.

This clonotype was counted many times. The V gene is TRBV29-1, the J gene TRBJ2-3; 9 positions match TRBD2. The germline V gene has CDR1 SQVTM and CDR2 ANQGSEA. J lost 6 bases, V lost 7 bases, and 8 bases had no gene match. This CDR3 region has 13 residues. CDR3 sequence: CSAQRGAADTQYF. Written as DNA, the CDR3 is TGCAGCGCCCAGCGGGGGGCGGCGGATACGCAGTATTTT.

This clonotype was observed many times. The rearrangement links TRBV6-1 to TRBJ2-7, with 10 bases identical to TRBD1. CDR1 and CDR2 (germline): MNHNS, SASEGT. V dropped 6 bases and J dropped 3; count of bases not matched to a gene: 8. There are 15 residues in the CDR3. CDR3 DNA: TGTGCCAGCAGCGGGGACAGGGGCAGAGACTACGAGCAGTACTTC. Translated, it gives CASSGDRGRDYEQYF.